The 28 T cell receptor beta chains given below trace back to one sample, sequenced in a study of blood T cell repertoires in COVID-19. The table came from immunoSEQ multiplex PCR; TCRdb's copy has only in-frame clones and leaves some out. The table has about 220,000 clones, 83% seen once. Sequenced: PBMCs or T cells enriched from blood (not recorded which). The receptors derive from a woman aged 50 to 65 who had been exposed to COVID-19.

This clone has just one count. This chain links TRBV25-1 with TRBJ1-1; no reliable D call. CDR3 size: 11 residues. Between the trimmed V and J ends, which lost 7 bases and 10 bases, there was a span of 13 bases. The germline CDR1 and CDR2 sequences are MGHDK and SYGVNS. This chain's CDR3 is CASKEGSVAFF. The CDR3 nucleotides are TGTGCCAGCAAAGAGGGTTCGGTAGCTTTCTTT.

This clone was detected only a few times. J is TRBJ2-2 and V is TRBV6-5; TRBD2 matches 7 bases. V was pared by 7 bases and J by 1 base, with 3 bases of the junction left unmatched. The germline V gene has CDR1 MNHEY and CDR2 SVGAGI. The CDR3 runs 14 residues. The CDR3 here is CASKASGNTGELFF. As DNA, the CDR3 is TGTGCCAGCAAGGCTAGCGGGAACACCGGGGAGCTGTTTTTT.

Only a few counts were recorded for this clone. This chain joins TRBV20-1 and TRBJ2-3, with 9 bases fitting TRBD2. There are 15 residues in the CDR3. J lost 4 bases, V lost 3 bases, and 8 bases had no gene match. Germline V CDR1 and CDR2: DFQATT, SNEGSKA (reference sequence). The CDR3 DNA reads as TGCAGTGCTAGTCGGCGCGGGGGGGCGGCAGATACGCAGTATTTT. It yields the protein CSASRRGGAADTQYF.

J is TRBJ1-6 and V is TRBV28; D is possibly TRBD1 (5 bases). V lost 8 bases to trimming and J lost 7 bases, with 12 bases between them. The CDR3 covers 13 residues. Germline V gives CDR1 MDHEN, CDR2 SYDVKM. The CDR3 is CASGGGYNSPLHF. The CDR3 DNA reads as TGTGCCAGCGGCGGGGGTTACAATTCACCCCTCCACTTT.

The CDR3 spells CASSFADKYYGYTF. The CDR3 nucleotides are TGCGCCAGCAGCTTCGCGGACAAGTACTATGGCTACACCTTC. The genes are TRBV5-1 and TRBJ1-2; possible D gene TRBD1, 5 bases. The CDR3 is made up of 14 amino acids. V lost 2 bases and J lost 3, with 11 bases in between. Germline CDR1 SGHRS, CDR2 YFSETQ.

J is TRBJ1-2 and V is TRBV7-2, with 8 bases matching TRBD1. This CDR3 has 16 amino acids. Trimming took 3 bases from V and 1 from J; bases not matched to a gene: 7. Germline CDR1 and CDR2: SGHTA and FQGNSA. CDR3 sequence (DNA): TGTGCCAGCAGCTTGGGACAGGCGACAAGTAACTATGGCTACACCTTC. This gives the protein CASSLGQATSNYGYTF.

This sequence joins TRBV27 and TRBJ2-2; D might be TRBD2 (6 bases). Deletions cut 6 bases from V and 1 base from J, with 6 bases between. The CDR3 runs 13 residues. Per germline, CDR1 MNHEY and CDR2 SMNVEV (reference sequence). Here the CDR3 reads CASRRGNTGELFF. DNA for the CDR3: TGTGCCAGCAGGCGGGGGAACACCGGGGAGCTGTTTTTT.

In the case of this clone: Other DNA sequences from this sample encode an identical CDR3 as well. The chain carries TRBV6-5 and TRBJ1-5; TRBD1 matches 7 bases. Unmatched junction bases numbered 4, after V lost 5 bases and J lost 6 bases. CDR3 size: 13 residues. Germline assignment: CDR1 MNHEY and CDR2 SVGAGI. CDR3 bases: TGTGCCAGCAGTCGACAGGGACGTCAGCCCCAGCATTTT. Its protein product is CASSRQGRQPQHF.

This clone was seen once. The genes are TRBV6-5 and TRBJ1-2; 8 bases line up with TRBD1. The V segment lost 7 bases and the J segment 7 bases; nucleotides outside the gene matches: 11. Germline loops: CDR1 MNHEY, CDR2 SVGAGI. The CDR3 is 14 amino acids. As DNA, the CDR3 is TGTGCCAGCATCAACGACGGGACAGGTAGTGGCTACACCTTC. This gives the protein CASINDGTGSGYTF.

The genes are TRBV18 and TRBJ2-5; D is ambiguous. V dropped 3 bases and J dropped 5 bases, with 13 bases sitting between them. Germline-derived CDR1 and CDR2 are KGHSH and LQKENI. This CDR3 is built from 14 residues. CDR3 loop: CASSPQSGGETQYF. CDR3 bases: TGTGCCAGCTCACCCCAATCGGGTGGTGAGACCCAGTACTTC.

The V gene is TRBV28, the J gene TRBJ1-5, with D perhaps matching TRBD1 (5 bases). V was shortened by 5 bases and J by 4 bases, with 12 bases between the two germline ends. The CDR3 is 14 residues long. CDR1 and CDR2 (germline): MDHEN, SYDVKM. The CDR3 protein is CASSGPGFNQPQHF. The DNA of the CDR3 is TGTGCCAGCAGTGGGCCAGGGTTTAATCAGCCCCAGCATTTT.

A few counts support this clone. The rearrangement uses TRBV11-2 and TRBJ1-2, with D possibly matching TRBD1 (5 bases). This CDR3 region has 16 residues. From germline, CDR1 is SGHAT and CDR2 FQNNGV. Trimming took 5 bases from V and 4 from J, leaving 20 bases between them. The CDR3 region has the DNA TGTGCCAGCAGCCAGCCGAGGGGAGCGGGTGTCTATGGCTACACCTTC. It is translated as CASSQPRGAGVYGYTF.

With respect to this clone: Its ends do not fully match the called genes, so a read error is possible. This rearrangement joins TRBV25-1 to TRBJ2-7; 7 bases fit TRBD2. The CDR3 is 15 residues long. Per germline, CDR1 MGHDK and CDR2 SYGVNS. In nucleotides, the CDR3 is TGTGCCAGCAGTGAAAATGGGAGGGGCTCCAACGAGCAGTACTTC. It encodes CASSENGRGSNEQYF.

This clone has a single count. The chain employs TRBV7-2 and TRBJ1-6; 7 nucleotides match TRBD1. The CDR3 totals 15 residues. Germline values: CDR1 SGHTA, CDR2 FQGNSA. Trimming removed 3 bases from V and 6 bases from J; junction bases left unmatched: 5. CDR3 coding DNA: TGTGCCAGCAGCTTTAACAGGGGAGGTAATTCACCCCTCCACTTT. Amino acid sequence: CASSFNRGGNSPLHF.

V and J are TRBV7-7 and TRBJ2-5; 9 bases align to TRBD1. This CDR3 region has 15 residues. Germline lookup yields CDR1 SSHAT and CDR2 FNYEAQ (reference sequence). V trimming: 5 bases; J trimming: 4 bases; junction bases outside the gene matches: 8. This CDR3 is CASSQGTGMRETQYF. Written as DNA, the CDR3 is TGTGCCAGCAGCCAGGGGACAGGGATGCGAGAGACCCAGTACTTC.

V usage is TRBV7-3 and J usage is TRBJ2-5, with TRBD2 identical over 9 bases. The CDR3 sequence is 15 residues long. The germline V gene has CDR1 SGHTA and CDR2 FQGTGA. Trimming cost V 6 bases and J 5 bases; bases outside gene matches: 10. The DNA of the CDR3 is TGTGCCAGCAGTACCGCGGGGGGGCCTTTGGAGACCCAGTACTTC. Translated, it gives CASSTAGGPLETQYF.

The chain has TRBV15 and TRBJ1-2; possibly TRBD1 for D (5 bases). Trimming pared 3 bases from V and 2 bases from J, leaving 19 bases between. This CDR3 has 17 residues. The germline gives CDR1 LNHNV, CDR2 YYDKDF (reference sequence). The CDR3 DNA is TGTGCCACCAGCAGCCCTGGGGGAGGGGTTTACAACTATGGCTACACCTTC. Encoded protein: CATSSPGGGVYNYGYTF.

This clone was found a few times. This rearrangement joins TRBV6-5 to TRBJ2-7, with TRBD2 matching 10 bases. The germline gives CDR1 MNHEY, CDR2 SVGAGI. The CDR3 is made up of 14 amino acids. The V gene end was trimmed by 10 bases and the J gene end by 4 bases; junction bases not matched to a gene: 10. The CDR3 loop reads CATSERGGGYEQYF. CDR3 nucleotides: TGTGCCACCTCAGAGCGGGGGGGCGGGTACGAGCAGTACTTC.

The chain carries TRBV29-1 and TRBJ1-1; 7 bases align to TRBD1. The CDR3 covers 15 residues. Germline V gene data show CDR1 as SQVTM and CDR2 as ANQGSEA. Trimming removed 8 bases from V and 6 bases from J; junction bases left unmatched: 18. In DNA, the CDR3 is TGCAGCTCGGGGGACAGTCGTATTATAGGCGCTGAAGCTTTCTTT. This sequence encodes CSSGDSRIIGAEAFF.

The rearrangement joins TRBV27 to TRBJ1-1; D is undetermined. There are 13 residues in the CDR3. Germline lookup yields CDR1 MNHEY and CDR2 SMNVEV (reference sequence). V was pared by 2 bases and J by 8 bases, with 12 bases between. The CDR3 loop reads CASSLVGPAEAFF. In DNA, the CDR3 is TGTGCCAGCAGTTTAGTTGGGCCTGCCGAAGCTTTCTTT.

The J gene is TRBJ1-6, the V gene TRBV5-6, with D possibly matching TRBD1 (5 bases). The CDR3 totals 16 residues. Germline CDR1 reads SGHDT; CDR2 reads YYEEEE. V dropped 4 bases and J dropped 9 bases, with 20 bases sitting between them. The CDR3 reads CASSPGGYAIGSPLHF. The DNA of the CDR3 is TGTGCCAGCAGCCCGGGGGGTTATGCAATAGGTTCACCCCTCCACTTT.

V and J are TRBV9 and TRBJ2-3, with 7 positions matching TRBD2. The CDR3 loop spans 13 amino acids. Germline trimming cut 4 bases from V and 5 bases from J; bases unmatched to any gene: 4. Germline loops: CDR1 SGDLS, CDR2 YYNGEE. In DNA, the CDR3 is TGTGCCAGCAGCCAGCGGGGAAGAGATACGCAGTATTTT. Encoded protein: CASSQRGRDTQYF.

The CDR3 spells CASSARTGTPGANVLTF. CDR3 nucleotide sequence: TGTGCCAGCAGCGCCCGGACAGGTACCCCTGGGGCCAACGTCCTGACTTTC. The chain has TRBV5-6 and TRBJ2-6; 7 bases align to TRBD1. The CDR3 contains 17 residues. Germline loops: CDR1 SGHDT, CDR2 YYEEEE. V trimming: 4 bases; J trimming: 2 bases; junction bases outside the gene matches: 9.

This chain joins TRBV9 and TRBJ1-3; no definite D call. Between the trimmed V and J ends, which lost 0 bases and 3 bases, there was a span of 10 bases. The CDR3 contains 15 residues. The germline V gene encodes CDR1 SGDLS and CDR2 YYNGEE. The DNA of the CDR3 is TGTGCCAGCAGCGTAGGGGAGTATTTTGGAAACACCATATATTTT. It is translated as CASSVGEYFGNTIYF.

This rearrangement joins TRBV10-3 to TRBJ1-1, with a possible D match to TRBD1 (6 bases). Trimming left V 4 bases short and J 3 bases short, with 9 bases between. This CDR3 comprises 13 residues. Germline V gene lookup returns CDR1 ENHRY and CDR2 SYGVKD. The CDR3 nucleotides are TGTGCCATCAGTGCCAACAGGGACACTGAAGCTTTCTTT. This sequence encodes CAISANRDTEAFF.

This clone was picked up one time. The chain uses TRBV2 and TRBJ2-2; tentatively, D is TRBD1 (5 bases). Trimming shortened V by 7 bases and J by 6 bases, and 21 bases separated the two germline ends. The CDR3 length is 16 residues. The germline V gene has CDR1 SNHLY and CDR2 FYNNEI. The CDR3 sequence: CASKVERSRGAGELFF. In DNA, the CDR3 is TGTGCCAGCAAGGTAGAGCGCTCAAGGGGTGCCGGGGAGCTGTTTTTT. Filled out from reference TRBV2 and TRBJ2-2, the complete variable domain reads EPEVTQTPSHQVTQMGQEVILRCVPISNHLYFYWYRQILGQKVEFLVSFYNNEISEKSEIFDDQFSVERPDGSNFTLKIRSTKLEDSAMYFCASKVERSRGAGELFFGEGSRLTVL.

The genes are TRBV2 and TRBJ2-7, with a weak D call TRBD2 (6 bases). This CDR3 region has 15 residues. The ends were cut back, 7 bases at V and 6 bases at J, with 22 bases in the middle. Germline V gene sequence: CDR1 SNHLY, CDR2 FYNNEI. As DNA, the CDR3 is TGTGCCAGCACCCGAGGAGGGCCCGGTTCGGGCGAGCAGTACTTC. This codes for CASTRGGPGSGEQYF.

V and J are TRBV11-2 and TRBJ2-1; the D gene is possibly TRBD2 (7 bases). V was clipped by 5 bases and J by 6 bases, with 17 bases between them. The CDR3 runs 15 residues. Germline loops: CDR1 SGHAT, CDR2 FQNNGV. The CDR3 DNA reads TGTGCCAGCAGCCGAGGGGGGGGGTCTCGCAATGAGCAGTTCTTC. Protein sequence: CASSRGGGSRNEQFF.